The sequence of this T cell receptor (beta chain) was determined in a study of blood T cell repertoires in COVID-19. J gave up 9 bases and V 6 bases, and 8 bases lay outside the gene matches. In germline, CDR1 is MNHEY, CDR2 SMNVEV (reference sequence). The CDR3 spans 13 residues. The authors' processing: Reference gene primers were amplified, and this amplification served to estimate nucleated cell counts. This table comes from immunoSEQ multiplex PCR, and its TCRdb copy is limited to in-frame clones, with some not included. That table gives V, J and clone size, and the DNA gave D and trimming. Of some 200,000 clones detected, around nine tenths appear once; the ten largest clones hold around 7%. Participants came from fewer than 25 US areas, aged roughly 18 to 89 years. Cohorts were based on clinical histories the participants reported.

The TCR was taken from a man aged 25 to 40 in a cohort exposed to, infected with or recovered from COVID-19 (not recorded which). The genes are TRBV27 and TRBJ1-5, with TRBD1 identical over 7 bases. The source material was PBMCs or T cells enriched from blood (not recorded which). CDR3: CASRTGADGPQHF. The CDR3 DNA reads TGTGCCAGCAGAACAGGGGCAGATGGGCCCCAGCATTTT.